These T cell receptor beta chains were read from a single sample in a study of T-cell reconstitution after alpha-beta-depleted transplantation in children. TCRdb processed the PCR reads anew with MiXCR; each CDR3 protein has one entry. The sample carries approximately 520,000 distinct CDR3 sequences, 32% recorded once. The sample consisted of PBMCs from the stem cell graft donor, taken from the stem cell graft. These receptors originate from a human donor who donated a stem cell graft to a child with aplastic anemia. Each CDR3 is given with its conserved first and last residue. Fields, in order: clone size, V gene, D gene, J gene, CDR3 DNA, CDR3 protein. A D gene is named only where the DNA matches it firmly. Only some rows state a clone size, as once, few, many or a class for expanded clones.

size: few; V: TRBV5-1; D: .; J: TRBJ1-1; DNA: TGCGCCAGCAGGGGAGCACAGGCGATGAACACTGAAGCTTTCTTT; CDR3: CASRGAQAMNTEAFF
size: few; V: TRBV24-1; D: .; J: TRBJ2-5; DNA: TGTGCCACCAGTGGAGGGAAGAGAGAGACCCAGTACTTC; CDR3: CATSGGKRETQYF
size: many; V: TRBV10-3; D: .; J: TRBJ1-1; DNA: TGTGCCATCAGTGACGGGGGAAAAACCACTGAAGCTTTCTTT; CDR3: CAISDGGKTTEAFF
size: .; V: TRBV12-3/TRBV12-4; D: .; J: TRBJ1-2; DNA: TGTGCCAGCAGTTTCGGGGAGGGCTATGGCTACACCTTC; CDR3: CASSFGEGYGYTF
size: few; V: TRBV12-3/TRBV12-4; D: .; J: TRBJ2-3; DNA: TGTGCCAGCAGTTTAAAGTACCTCCCATCCGGAGGTACGCAGTATTTT; CDR3: CASSLKYLPSGGTQYF
size: .; V: TRBV5-8; D: .; J: TRBJ1-2; DNA: TGTGCCAGCAGCTTTGAGTCAGGAGTTAACTATGGCTACACCTTC; CDR3: CASSFESGVNYGYTF
size: .; V: TRBV12-3/TRBV12-4; D: .; J: TRBJ1-1; DNA: TGTGCCAGCAGTGGGGGGGCAGTTCCCAACACTGAAGCTTTCTTT; CDR3: CASSGGAVPNTEAFF
size: few; V: TRBV5-1; D: .; J: TRBJ2-3; DNA: TGCGCCAGCAGCGCAGCCGTTGCCACAGATACGCAGTATTTT; CDR3: CASSAAVATDTQYF
size: .; V: TRBV7-2; D: TRBD1; J: TRBJ1-4; DNA: TGTGCCAGCAGGCCGACAGGGCTGGTTGAAAAACTGTTTTTT; CDR3: CASRPTGLVEKLFF
size: .; V: TRBV29-1; D: TRBD2; J: TRBJ2-1; DNA: TGCAGCGTTGAAGGGACTAGCGGGACTCGCAATGAGCAGTTCTTC; CDR3: CSVEGTSGTRNEQFF
size: .; V: TRBV27; D: .; J: TRBJ1-4; DNA: TGTGCCAGCAGCTCCCAACACGTCGTTGAAAAACTGTTTTTT; CDR3: CASSSQHVVEKLFF
size: .; V: TRBV19; D: .; J: TRBJ1-2; DNA: TGTGCCAGTAGTGCCCAGCAGGCGAGGGCTAACTATGGCTACACCTTC; CDR3: CASSAQQARANYGYTF
size: .; V: TRBV7-2; D: .; J: TRBJ2-5; DNA: TGTGCCAGCAGCTTAGTCTTCCAAGAGACCCAGTACTTC; CDR3: CASSLVFQETQYF
size: .; V: TRBV18; D: TRBD1; J: TRBJ2-5; DNA: TGTGCCAGCTCACGACAGGGAATCCAGGAGGAGACCCAGTACTTC; CDR3: CASSRQGIQEETQYF
size: .; V: TRBV5-1; D: .; J: TRBJ1-1; DNA: TGCGCCAGCAGCTGGGAGGGGAACACTGAAGCTTTCTTT; CDR3: CASSWEGNTEAFF
size: few; V: TRBV6-5; D: .; J: TRBJ2-1; DNA: TGTGCCAGCAGTTATTTGGGCAGGGGAAGAAATGAGCAGTTCTTC; CDR3: CASSYLGRGRNEQFF
size: .; V: TRBV11-2; D: .; J: TRBJ1-5; DNA: TGTGCCAGCAGCTTAGATTGGGTTCAGCCCCAGCATTTT; CDR3: CASSLDWVQPQHF
size: .; V: TRBV18; D: TRBD1; J: TRBJ1-1; DNA: TGTGCCAGCTCACGCACACAGGGGTTGGGAGTCACTGAAGCTTTCTTT; CDR3: CASSRTQGLGVTEAFF
size: .; V: TRBV27; D: TRBD1; J: TRBJ2-3; DNA: TGTGCCAGCAGGGACAGGGGTCAAAGTACGCAGTATTTT; CDR3: CASRDRGQSTQYF
size: few; V: TRBV5-1; D: .; J: TRBJ2-4; DNA: TGCGCCAGCAGCTTGAATGCAGTCTTTCCTAAAAACATTCAGTACTTC; CDR3: CASSLNAVFPKNIQYF
size: .; V: TRBV7-6; D: .; J: TRBJ2-5; DNA: TGTGCCAGCAGCTCCGCCCCCCAAGAGACCCAGTACTTC; CDR3: CASSSAPQETQYF
size: few; V: TRBV7-2; D: TRBD1; J: TRBJ1-2; DNA: TGTGCCAGCAGCCCTGGACAGGCCTACCTATATGGCTACACCTTC; CDR3: CASSPGQAYLYGYTF
size: few; V: TRBV7-2; D: .; J: TRBJ2-3; DNA: TGTGCCAGCAGCTTGGGACTCGTCCCTAGCACAGATACGCAGTATTTT; CDR3: CASSLGLVPSTDTQYF
size: few; V: TRBV11-3; D: .; J: TRBJ2-3; DNA: TGTGCCAGCAGCCGAGTTATGGATACGCAGTATTTT; CDR3: CASSRVMDTQYF
size: .; V: TRBV11-2; D: TRBD1; J: TRBJ2-1; DNA: TGTGCCAGCAGTCGCCGGGACAGGACCTACAATGAGCAGTTCTTC; CDR3: CASSRRDRTYNEQFF
size: few; V: TRBV12-3/TRBV12-4; D: .; J: TRBJ2-7; DNA: TGTGCCAGCAGTCCCGGGGACCGACTTAAGCAGTACTTC; CDR3: CASSPGDRLKQYF
size: .; V: TRBV20-1; D: .; J: TRBJ1-5; DNA: TGCAGTGCCCAGGACCCCAATCAGCCCCAGCATTTT; CDR3: CSAQDPNQPQHF
size: few; V: TRBV5-4; D: .; J: TRBJ2-7; DNA: TGTGCCAGCAGCTCCGGCGGGCAGCGCTACGAGCAGTACTTC; CDR3: CASSSGGQRYEQYF
size: .; V: TRBV5-6; D: TRBD2; J: TRBJ2-1; DNA: TGTGCCAGCAGCCCAGGACTAGCGGGGGGGCACAATGAGCAGTTCTTC; CDR3: CASSPGLAGGHNEQFF
size: many; V: TRBV5-1; D: .; J: TRBJ1-1; DNA: TGCGCCAGCAGCTCGTCCAGGGGTAGGAGCACTGAAGCTTTCTTT; CDR3: CASSSSRGRSTEAFF
size: few; V: TRBV7-9; D: TRBD2; J: TRBJ2-3; DNA: TGTGCCAGCAGCTTACTAGCGGGAGTCTCAGATACGCAGTATTTT; CDR3: CASSLLAGVSDTQYF
size: once; V: TRBV7-2; D: TRBD1; J: TRBJ2-1; DNA: TGTGCCAGCAGCTTAGACCACAGGGGGTACAATGAGCAGTTCTTC; CDR3: CASSLDHRGYNEQFF
size: few; V: TRBV20-1; D: TRBD1; J: TRBJ2-2; DNA: TGCAGTGCTGAACCCGGGACAGGCCCGACCGGGGAGCTGTTTTTT; CDR3: CSAEPGTGPTGELFF
size: .; V: TRBV9; D: .; J: TRBJ2-2; DNA: TGTGCCAGCAGCGTAGAGGTTTTGGGGCGCGGGGAGCTGTTTTTT; CDR3: CASSVEVLGRGELFF
size: .; V: TRBV7-2; D: .; J: TRBJ2-4; DNA: TGTGCCAGCAGTCCGGGAGCTACAGGGGTTAACATTCAGTACTTC; CDR3: CASSPGATGVNIQYF
size: .; V: TRBV18; D: .; J: TRBJ1-4; DNA: TGTGCCAGCTCATCCCTAACAGCCTCAACTAATGAAAAACTGTTTTTT; CDR3: CASSSLTASTNEKLFF
size: few; V: TRBV6-5; D: TRBD1; J: TRBJ1-2; DNA: TGTGCCAGCAGTTATACGGGACAGGGGGCGCGCTACACCTTC; CDR3: CASSYTGQGARYTF
size: once; V: TRBV5-1; D: TRBD2; J: TRBJ2-2; DNA: TGCGCCAGCAGCTTGGTCCCGGGACTAGCGGGAAGCACCGGGGAGCTGTTTTTT; CDR3: CASSLVPGLAGSTGELFF
size: .; V: TRBV29-1; D: .; J: TRBJ2-2; DNA: TGCAGCGTTGAAGGGGGGGCGGGAAGGAACACCGGGGAGCTGTTTTTT; CDR3: CSVEGGAGRNTGELFF
size: .; V: TRBV5-4; D: .; J: TRBJ2-5; DNA: TGTGCCAGCACAGCGGGAGAGACCCAGTACTTC; CDR3: CASTAGETQYF
size: .; V: TRBV12-3/TRBV12-4; D: .; J: TRBJ1-4; DNA: TGTGCCAGCAGCTCCCCCGGGAAAGATGAAAAACTGTTTTTT; CDR3: CASSSPGKDEKLFF
size: .; V: TRBV30; D: .; J: TRBJ2-4; DNA: TGTGCCTGGAGTGTCGGGGGGCAAGCCAAAAACAGTCAGTACTTC; CDR3: CAWSVGGQAKNSQYF
size: few; V: TRBV9; D: .; J: TRBJ1-4; DNA: TGTGCCAGCAGCGATACCCCGGGAGAAAAACTGTTTTTT; CDR3: CASSDTPGEKLFF
size: .; V: TRBV20-1; D: .; J: TRBJ2-3; DNA: TGCAGTGCCGGGGACAGCACAGATACGCAGTATTTT; CDR3: CSAGDSTDTQYF
size: .; V: TRBV12-3/TRBV12-4; D: TRBD2; J: TRBJ2-5; DNA: TGTGCCAGCAGTCCCACATTGATAACTAGCGGGATAGGAGAGACCCAGTACTTC; CDR3: CASSPTLITSGIGETQYF
size: .; V: TRBV11-2; D: TRBD1; J: TRBJ2-1; DNA: TGTGCCAGCAGCCCCCGGACAGGTAGGGGCCTTTACAATGAGCAGTTCTTC; CDR3: CASSPRTGRGLYNEQFF
size: .; V: TRBV3-1; D: TRBD1; J: TRBJ1-2; DNA: TGTGCCAGCAGCCCTAGACGGACAGGGGGAGTTTCTAAACATGGCTACACCTTC; CDR3: CASSPRRTGGVSKHGYTF
size: .; V: TRBV9; D: .; J: TRBJ2-5; DNA: TGTGCCAGCAGCGTAGACCCTCGGGAGACCCAGTACTTC; CDR3: CASSVDPRETQYF
size: .; V: TRBV5-1; D: .; J: TRBJ1-1; DNA: TGCGCCAGCAGCTCCAGGCCTGAAAACACTGAAGCTTTCTTT; CDR3: CASSSRPENTEAFF
size: .; V: TRBV29-1; D: .; J: TRBJ2-1; DNA: TGCAGCGTTGAAGGGTCGGGTCGAGGGAATGAGCAGTTCTTC; CDR3: CSVEGSGRGNEQFF
size: .; V: TRBV29-1; D: .; J: TRBJ2-1; DNA: TGCAGCGTTGAAGGTCCTCCGCCAAATGAGCAGTTCTTC; CDR3: CSVEGPPPNEQFF
size: few; V: TRBV12-3/TRBV12-4; D: .; J: TRBJ2-2; DNA: TGTGCCAGCAGTTTACAGGGACGGATCACCGGGGAGCTGTTTTTT; CDR3: CASSLQGRITGELFF
size: .; V: TRBV7-8; D: .; J: TRBJ2-5; DNA: TGTGCCAGCAGCTTTCAGGGAGGTGGAGTCCAAGAGACCCAGTACTTC; CDR3: CASSFQGGGVQETQYF